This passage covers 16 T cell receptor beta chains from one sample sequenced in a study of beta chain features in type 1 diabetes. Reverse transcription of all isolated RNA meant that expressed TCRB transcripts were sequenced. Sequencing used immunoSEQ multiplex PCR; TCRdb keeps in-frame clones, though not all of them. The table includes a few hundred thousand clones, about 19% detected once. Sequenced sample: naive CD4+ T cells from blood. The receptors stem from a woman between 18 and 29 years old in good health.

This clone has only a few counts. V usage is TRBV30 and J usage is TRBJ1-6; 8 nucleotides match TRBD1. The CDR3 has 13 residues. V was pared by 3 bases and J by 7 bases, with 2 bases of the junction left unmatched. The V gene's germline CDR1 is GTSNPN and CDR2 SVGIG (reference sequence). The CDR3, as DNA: TGTGCCTGGAGCCCAGGGGGCAATTCACCCCTCCACTTT. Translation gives CAWSPGGNSPLHF.

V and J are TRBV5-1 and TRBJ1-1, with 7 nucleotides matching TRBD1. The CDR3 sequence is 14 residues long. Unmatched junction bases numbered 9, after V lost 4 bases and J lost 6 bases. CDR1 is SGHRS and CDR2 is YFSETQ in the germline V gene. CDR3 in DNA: TGCGCCAGCAGCCGACAGGGAGGAGTCGCTGAAGCTTTCTTT. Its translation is CASSRQGGVAEAFF.

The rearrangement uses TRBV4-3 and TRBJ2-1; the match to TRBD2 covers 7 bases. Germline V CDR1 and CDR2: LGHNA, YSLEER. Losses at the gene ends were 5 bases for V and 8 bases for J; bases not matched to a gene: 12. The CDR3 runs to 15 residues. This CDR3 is CASSYRGQGGDEQFF. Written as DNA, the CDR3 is TGCGCCAGCAGCTACCGAGGGCAGGGAGGGGATGAGCAGTTCTTC.

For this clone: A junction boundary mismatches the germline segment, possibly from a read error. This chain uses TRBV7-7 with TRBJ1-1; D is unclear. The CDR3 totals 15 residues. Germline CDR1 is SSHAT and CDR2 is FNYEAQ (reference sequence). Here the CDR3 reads CASSLFDGQNTEAFF. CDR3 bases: TGTGCTAGCAGCTTATTTGATGGGCAGAACACTGAAGCTTTCTTT.

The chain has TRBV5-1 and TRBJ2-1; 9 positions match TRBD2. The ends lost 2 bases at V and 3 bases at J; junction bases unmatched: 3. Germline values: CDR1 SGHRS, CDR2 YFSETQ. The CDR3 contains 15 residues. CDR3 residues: CASSFNSGGYNEQFF. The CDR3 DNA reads TGCGCCAGCAGCTTCAATAGCGGGGGCTACAATGAGCAGTTCTTC.

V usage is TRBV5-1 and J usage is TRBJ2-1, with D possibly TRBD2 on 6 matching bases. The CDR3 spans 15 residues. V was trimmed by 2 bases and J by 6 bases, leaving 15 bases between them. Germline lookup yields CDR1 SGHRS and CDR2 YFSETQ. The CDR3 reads CASSLRRAGGNEQFF. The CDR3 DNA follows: TGCGCCAGCAGCTTACGAAGAGCCGGGGGCAATGAGCAGTTCTTC.

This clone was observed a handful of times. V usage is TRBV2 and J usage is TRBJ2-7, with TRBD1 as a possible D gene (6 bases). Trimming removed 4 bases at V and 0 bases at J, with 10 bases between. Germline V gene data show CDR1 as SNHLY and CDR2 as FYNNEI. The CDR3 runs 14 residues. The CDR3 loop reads CASSGQVYSYEQYF. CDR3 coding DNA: TGTGCCAGCAGTGGACAGGTGTACTCCTACGAGCAGTACTTC.

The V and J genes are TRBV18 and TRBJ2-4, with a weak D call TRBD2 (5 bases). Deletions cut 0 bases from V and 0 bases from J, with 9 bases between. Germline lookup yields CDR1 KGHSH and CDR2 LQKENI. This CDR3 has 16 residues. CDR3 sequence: CASSPPGVTAKNIQYF. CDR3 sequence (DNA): TGTGCCAGCTCACCACCCGGGGTAACAGCCAAAAACATTCAGTACTTC. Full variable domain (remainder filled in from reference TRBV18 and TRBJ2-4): NAGVMQNPRHLVRRRGQEARLRCSPMKGHSHVYWYRQLPEEGLKFMVYLQKENIIDESGMPKERFSAEFPKEGPSILRIQQVVRGDSAAYFCASSPPGVTAKNIQYFGAGTRLSVL.

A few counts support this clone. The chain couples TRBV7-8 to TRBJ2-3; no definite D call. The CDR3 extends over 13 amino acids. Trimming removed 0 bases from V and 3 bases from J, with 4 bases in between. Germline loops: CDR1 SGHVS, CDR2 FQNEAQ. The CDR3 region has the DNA TGTGCCAGCAGCTTAGCCCCGACAGATACGCAGTATTTT. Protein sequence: CASSLAPTDTQYF.

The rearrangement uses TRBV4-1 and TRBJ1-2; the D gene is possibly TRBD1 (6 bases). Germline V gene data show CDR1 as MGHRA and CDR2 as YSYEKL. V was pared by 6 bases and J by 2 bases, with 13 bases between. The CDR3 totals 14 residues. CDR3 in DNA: TGCGCCAGCAGGAACACCGGACAGAACTATGGCTACACCTTC. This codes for CASRNTGQNYGYTF.

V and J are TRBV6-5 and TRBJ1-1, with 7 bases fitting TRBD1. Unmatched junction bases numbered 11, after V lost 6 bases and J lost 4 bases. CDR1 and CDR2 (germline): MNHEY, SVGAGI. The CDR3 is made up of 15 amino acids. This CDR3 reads CASSARRTGATEAFF. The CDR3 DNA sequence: TGTGCCAGCAGCGCACGTCGTACAGGGGCCACTGAAGCTTTCTTT.

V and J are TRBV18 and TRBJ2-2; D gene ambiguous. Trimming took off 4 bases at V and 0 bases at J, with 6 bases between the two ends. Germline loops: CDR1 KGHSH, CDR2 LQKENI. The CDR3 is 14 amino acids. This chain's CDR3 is CASSLTPNTGELFF. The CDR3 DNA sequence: TGTGCCAGCTCACTAACACCGAACACCGGGGAGCTGTTTTTT.

The CDR3 DNA reads TGCGCCAGCACGGACTATGACAGGGAGTTCTTC. It yields the protein CASTDYDREFF. J is TRBJ2-1 and V is TRBV5-1; tentative D call: TRBD1 (7 bases). CDR3 length equals 11 residues. Deletions cut 6 bases from V and 14 bases from J, with 15 bases between. CDR1 is SGHRS, CDR2 YFSETQ, per germline.

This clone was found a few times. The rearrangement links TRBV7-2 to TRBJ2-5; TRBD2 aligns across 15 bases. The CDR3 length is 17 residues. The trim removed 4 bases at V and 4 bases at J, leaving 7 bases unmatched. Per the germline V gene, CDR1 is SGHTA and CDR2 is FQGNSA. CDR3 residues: CASSSGGTSGRLETQYF. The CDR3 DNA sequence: TGTGCCAGCAGCTCGGGAGGGACTAGCGGGAGGTTAGAGACCCAGTACTTC.

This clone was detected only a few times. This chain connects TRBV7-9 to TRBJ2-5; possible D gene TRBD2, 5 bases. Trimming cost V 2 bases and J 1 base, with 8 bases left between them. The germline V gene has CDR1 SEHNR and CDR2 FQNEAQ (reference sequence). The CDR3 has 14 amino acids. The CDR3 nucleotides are TGTGCCAGCAGCTTAATAGCGATCCAAGAGACCCAGTACTTC. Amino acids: CASSLIAIQETQYF. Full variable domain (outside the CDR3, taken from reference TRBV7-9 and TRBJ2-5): DTGVSQNPRHKITKRGQNVTFRCDPISEHNRLYWYRQTLGQGPEFLTYFQNEAQLEKSRLLSDRFSAERPKGSFSTLEIQRTEQGDSAMYLCASSLIAIQETQYFGPGTRLLVL.

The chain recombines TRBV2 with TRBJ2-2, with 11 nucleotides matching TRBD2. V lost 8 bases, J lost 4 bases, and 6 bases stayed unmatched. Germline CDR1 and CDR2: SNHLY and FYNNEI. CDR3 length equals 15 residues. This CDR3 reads CASGSGLAGTGELFF. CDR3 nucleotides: TGTGCCAGCGGGTCCGGACTAGCGGGCACCGGGGAGCTGTTTTTT.